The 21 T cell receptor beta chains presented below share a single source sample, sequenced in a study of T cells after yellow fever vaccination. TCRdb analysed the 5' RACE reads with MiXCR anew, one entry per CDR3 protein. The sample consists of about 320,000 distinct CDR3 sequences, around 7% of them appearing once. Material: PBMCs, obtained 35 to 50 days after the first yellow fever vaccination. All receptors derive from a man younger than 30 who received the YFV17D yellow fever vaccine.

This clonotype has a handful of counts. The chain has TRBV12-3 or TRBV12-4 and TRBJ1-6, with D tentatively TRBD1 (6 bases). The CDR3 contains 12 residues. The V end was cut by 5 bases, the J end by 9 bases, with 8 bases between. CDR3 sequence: CASSTGISPLHF. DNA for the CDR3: TGTGCCAGCAGTACAGGGATTTCACCCCTCCACTTT.

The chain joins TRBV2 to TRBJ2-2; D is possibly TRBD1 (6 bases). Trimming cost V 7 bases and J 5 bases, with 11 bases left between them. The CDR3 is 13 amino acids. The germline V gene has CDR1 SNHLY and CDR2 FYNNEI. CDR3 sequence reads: CASTQGRTGELFF. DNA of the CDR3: TGTGCCAGCACACAGGGAAGAACCGGGGAGCTGTTTTTT. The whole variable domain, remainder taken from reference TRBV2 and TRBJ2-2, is EPEVTQTPSHQVTQMGQEVILRCVPISNHLYFYWYRQILGQKVEFLVSFYNNEISEKSEIFDDQFSVERPDGSNFTLKIRSTKLEDSAMYFCASTQGRTGELFFGEGSRLTVL.

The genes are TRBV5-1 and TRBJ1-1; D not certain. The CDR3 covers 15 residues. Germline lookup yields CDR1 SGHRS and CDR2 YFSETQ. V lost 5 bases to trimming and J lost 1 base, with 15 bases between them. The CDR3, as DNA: TGCGCCAGCAGAGAAATTGTCGTCCGGAACACTGAAGCTTTCTTT. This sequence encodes CASREIVVRNTEAFF.

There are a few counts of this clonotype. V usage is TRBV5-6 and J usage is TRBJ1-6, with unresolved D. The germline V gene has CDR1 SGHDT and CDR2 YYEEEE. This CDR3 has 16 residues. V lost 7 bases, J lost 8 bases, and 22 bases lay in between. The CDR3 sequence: CASGPEIGRMDSPLHF. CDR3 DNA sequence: TGTGCCAGCGGGCCTGAGATAGGGCGGATGGATTCACCCCTCCACTTT.

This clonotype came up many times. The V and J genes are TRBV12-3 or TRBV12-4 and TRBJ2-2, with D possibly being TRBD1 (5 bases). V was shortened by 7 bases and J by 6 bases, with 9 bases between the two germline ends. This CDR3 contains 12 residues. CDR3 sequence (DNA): TGTGCCAGCAAAAAAGGGGCCGGGGAGCTGTTTTTT. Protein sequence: CASKKGAGELFF.

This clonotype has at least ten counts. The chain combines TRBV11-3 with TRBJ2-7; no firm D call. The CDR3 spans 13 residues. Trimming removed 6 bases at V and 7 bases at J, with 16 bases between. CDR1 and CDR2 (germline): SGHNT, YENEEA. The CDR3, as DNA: TGTGCCAGCAGTAAGGCTGTCCAGAGGGAGCAGTACTTC. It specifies CASSKAVQREQYF.

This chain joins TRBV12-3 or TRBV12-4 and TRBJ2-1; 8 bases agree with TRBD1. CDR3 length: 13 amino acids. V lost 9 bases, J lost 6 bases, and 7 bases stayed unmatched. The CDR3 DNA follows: TGTGCCAGTTTTATGACAGGGGTCAATGAGCAGTTCTTC. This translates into CASFMTGVNEQFF.

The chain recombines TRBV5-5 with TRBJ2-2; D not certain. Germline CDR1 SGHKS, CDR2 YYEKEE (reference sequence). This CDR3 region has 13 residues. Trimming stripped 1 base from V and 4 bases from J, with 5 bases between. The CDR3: CASSLFATGELFF. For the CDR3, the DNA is TGTGCCAGCAGCTTGTTTGCCACCGGGGAGCTGTTTTTT.

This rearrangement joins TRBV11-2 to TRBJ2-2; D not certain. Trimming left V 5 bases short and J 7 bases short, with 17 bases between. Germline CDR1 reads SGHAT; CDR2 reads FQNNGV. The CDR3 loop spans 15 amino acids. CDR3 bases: TGTGCCAGCAGCCCCCGACGGGTGGGATTCGGGGAGCTGTTTTTT. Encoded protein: CASSPRRVGFGELFF. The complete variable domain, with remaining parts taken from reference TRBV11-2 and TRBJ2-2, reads EAGVAQSPRYKIIEKRQSVAFWCNPISGHATLYWYQQILGQGPKLLIQFQNNGVVDDSQLPKDRFSAERLKGVDSTLKIQPAKLEDSAVYLCASSPRRVGFGELFFGEGSRLTVL.

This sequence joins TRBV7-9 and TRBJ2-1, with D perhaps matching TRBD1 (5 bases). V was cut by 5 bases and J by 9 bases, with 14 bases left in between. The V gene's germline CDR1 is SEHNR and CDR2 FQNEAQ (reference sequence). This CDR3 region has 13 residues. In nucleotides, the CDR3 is TGTGCCAGCAGCATTGCAGGGATCGGTGAGCAGTTCTTC. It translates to CASSIAGIGEQFF.

This CDR3 is CATSDLTGGGQPQHF. The CDR3 region has the DNA TGTGCCACCAGTGACCTGACAGGGGGTGGTCAGCCCCAGCATTTT. The V and J genes are TRBV24-1 and TRBJ1-5, with 9 bases that match TRBD1. V gave up 4 bases and J gave up 6 bases; unmatched junction bases: 6. The V gene's germline CDR1 is KGHDR and CDR2 SFDVKD. The CDR3 sequence is 15 residues long.

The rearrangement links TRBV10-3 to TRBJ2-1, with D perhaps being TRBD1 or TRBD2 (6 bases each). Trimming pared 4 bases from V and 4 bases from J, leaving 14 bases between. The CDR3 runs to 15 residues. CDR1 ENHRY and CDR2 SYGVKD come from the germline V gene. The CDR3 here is CAISVGGTAYNEQFF. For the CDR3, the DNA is TGTGCCATCAGTGTAGGGGGGACTGCGTACAATGAGCAGTTCTTC.

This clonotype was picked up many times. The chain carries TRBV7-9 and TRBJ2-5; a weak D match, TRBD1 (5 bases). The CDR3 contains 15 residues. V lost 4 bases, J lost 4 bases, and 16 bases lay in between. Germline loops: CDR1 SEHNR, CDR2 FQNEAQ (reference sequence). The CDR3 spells CASSSTTTQGETQYF. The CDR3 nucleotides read TGTGCCAGCAGCTCAACGACCACCCAGGGAGAGACCCAGTACTTC.

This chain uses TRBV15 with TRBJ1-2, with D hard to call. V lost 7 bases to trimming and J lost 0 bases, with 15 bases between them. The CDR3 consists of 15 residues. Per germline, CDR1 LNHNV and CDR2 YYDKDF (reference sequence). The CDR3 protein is CATTEDRVSNYGYTF. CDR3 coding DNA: TGTGCCACCACCGAAGACCGGGTTTCTAACTATGGCTACACCTTC.

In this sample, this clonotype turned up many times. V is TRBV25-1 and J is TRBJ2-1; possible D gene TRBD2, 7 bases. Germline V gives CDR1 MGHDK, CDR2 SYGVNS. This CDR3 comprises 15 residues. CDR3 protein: CASGGGAFLYNEQFF. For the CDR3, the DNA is TGTGCATCGGGGGGCGGGGCATTCCTCTACAATGAGCAGTTCTTC.

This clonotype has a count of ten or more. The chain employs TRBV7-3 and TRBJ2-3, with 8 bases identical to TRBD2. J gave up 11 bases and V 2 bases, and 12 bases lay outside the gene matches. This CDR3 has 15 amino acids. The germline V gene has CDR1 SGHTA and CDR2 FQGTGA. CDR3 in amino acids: CASSLYGAGAPGQYF. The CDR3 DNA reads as TGTGCCAGCAGCTTATACGGAGCGGGGGCCCCAGGGCAGTATTTT.

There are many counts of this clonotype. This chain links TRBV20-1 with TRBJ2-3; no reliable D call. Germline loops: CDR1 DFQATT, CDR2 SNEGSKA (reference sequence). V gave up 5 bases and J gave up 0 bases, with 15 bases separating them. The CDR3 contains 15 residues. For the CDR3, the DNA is TGCAGTGCTCCACCCTCGAAAGCGAGCACAGATACGCAGTATTTT. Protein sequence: CSAPPSKASTDTQYF.

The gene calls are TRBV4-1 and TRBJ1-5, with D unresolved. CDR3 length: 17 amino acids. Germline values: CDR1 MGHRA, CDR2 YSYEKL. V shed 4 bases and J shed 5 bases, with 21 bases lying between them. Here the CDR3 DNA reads TGCGCCAGCAGCCGCGGCGGCCCGCTGGGATACGATCAGCCCCAGCATTTT. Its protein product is CASSRGGPLGYDQPQHF.

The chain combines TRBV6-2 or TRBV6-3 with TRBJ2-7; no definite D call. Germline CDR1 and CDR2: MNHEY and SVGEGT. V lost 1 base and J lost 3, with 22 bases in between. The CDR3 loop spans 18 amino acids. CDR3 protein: CASSYLNSLGSRSYEQYV. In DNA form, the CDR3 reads TGTGCCAGCAGTTACTTGAACAGTCTGGGTTCTAGGAGCTACGAGCAGTACGTC.

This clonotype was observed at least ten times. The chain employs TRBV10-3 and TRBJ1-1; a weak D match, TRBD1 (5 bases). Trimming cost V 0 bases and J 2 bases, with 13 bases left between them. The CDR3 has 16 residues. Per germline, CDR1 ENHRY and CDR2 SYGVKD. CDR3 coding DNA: TGTGCCATCAGTGAGTCGACTCGAGGGGTCAACACTGAAGCTTTCTTT. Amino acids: CAISESTRGVNTEAFF.

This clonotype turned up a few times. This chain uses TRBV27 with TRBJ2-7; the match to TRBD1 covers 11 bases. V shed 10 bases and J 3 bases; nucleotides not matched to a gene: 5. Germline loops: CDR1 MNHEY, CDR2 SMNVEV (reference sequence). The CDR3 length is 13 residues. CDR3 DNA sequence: TGTGCCACCTCGGGGACAGGGGGCTACGAGCAGTACTTC. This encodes CATSGTGGYEQYF.